This passage covers 11 T cell receptor beta chains from one sample sequenced in a study of blood T cell repertoires in COVID-19. Only in-frame clones appear in the TCRdb table, and some are missing; sequencing was by immunoSEQ multiplex PCR. The sample has fewer than 250,000 clones; about 88% are singletons. Sequenced input: peripheral blood. The source of these receptors is a man aged 65 to 79 with acute or convalescent COVID-19.

The rearrangement joins TRBV25-1 to TRBJ1-5; D might be TRBD1 (5 bases). Trimming removed 2 bases at V and 2 bases at J, with 13 bases between. Per the germline V gene, CDR1 is MGHDK and CDR2 is SYGVNS. This CDR3 is built from 16 residues. The CDR3 DNA reads TGTGCCAGCAGTGAAGGGGGGGGGTTAGGCAATCAGCCCCAGCATTTT. This translates into CASSEGGGLGNQPQHF.

Points on this clone: Relative to the germline gene, one junction end is altered; a read error may explain this. The genes are TRBV28 and TRBJ2-7; TRBD2 matches at 12 bases. The germline CDR1 and CDR2 sequences are MDHEN and SYDVKM. The CDR3 length is 12 residues. Here the CDR3 DNA reads TGTGCCAGCAGTAGATCTAGCGGGAGGGTAGGCTTC. This gives the protein CASSRSSGRVGF. The full variable domain, with the rest looked up from reference TRBV28 and TRBJ2-7, is DVKVTQSSRYLVKRTGEKVFLECVQDMDHENMFWYRQDPGLGLRLIYFSYDVKMKEKGDIPEGYSVSREKKERFSLILESASTNQTSMYLCASSRSSGRVGFGPGTRLTVT.

The V call is TRBV19, the J call TRBJ1-6, with D perhaps matching TRBD1 (6 bases). The V and J ends lost 4 bases and 2 bases respectively, with 12 bases between them. The CDR3 is made up of 16 amino acids. The V gene's germline CDR1 is LNHDA and CDR2 SQIVND (reference sequence). CDR3: CASSRGRGTYNSPLHF. For the CDR3, the DNA is TGTGCCAGTAGTAGGGGCAGGGGAACCTATAATTCACCCCTCCACTTT.

The chain carries TRBV5-1 and TRBJ2-5, with D unresolved. The V and J ends lost 5 bases and 0 bases respectively, with 11 bases between them. Germline lookup yields CDR1 SGHRS and CDR2 YFSETQ. The length of the CDR3 is 14 residues. DNA for the CDR3: TGCGCCAGCAGGTTCGTATCGTACCAAGAGACCCAGTACTTC. Protein: CASRFVSYQETQYF.

V gene TRBV5-4 combines with J gene TRBJ2-1; TRBD1 matches 9 bases. V shed 2 bases and J 4 bases; nucleotides not matched to a gene: 4. Germline CDR1 SGHNT, CDR2 YYREEE (reference sequence). The CDR3 consists of 15 residues. CDR3: CASSFWDRVYNEQFF. The DNA of the CDR3 is TGTGCCAGCAGCTTTTGGGACAGGGTGTACAATGAGCAGTTCTTC.

The chain combines TRBV12-3 or TRBV12-4 with TRBJ1-1; D unclear. The length of the CDR3 is 11 residues. V lost 6 bases and J lost 6, with 8 bases in between. The CDR3: CASSPVAEAFF. Here the CDR3 DNA reads TGTGCCAGCAGCCCAGTCGCTGAAGCTTTCTTT.

This rearrangement joins TRBV3-1 (or the pseudogene TRBV3-2) to TRBJ2-5, with D possibly matching TRBD2 (5 bases). The CDR3 runs 14 residues. V lost 1 base, J lost 5 bases, and 11 bases lay in between. Germline lookup yields CDR1 LGHDT and CDR2 YNNKEL (reference sequence). The CDR3 spells CASSQVAGTETQYF. The CDR3 DNA sequence: TGTGCCAGCAGCCAAGTCGCGGGTACGGAGACCCAGTACTTC.

The J gene is TRBJ1-1, the V gene TRBV29-1, with D possibly matching TRBD1 (6 bases). V was clipped by 6 bases and J by 0 bases, with 11 bases between them. Germline V CDR1 and CDR2: SQVTM, ANQGSEA. CDR3 size: 13 residues. CDR3 DNA sequence: TGCAGCGTGAACAGGGATATGAACACTGAAGCTTTCTTT. Its translation is CSVNRDMNTEAFF. Variable domain in full (rest from reference TRBV29-1 and TRBJ1-1): SAVISQKPSRDICQRGTSLTIQCQVDSQVTMMFWYRQQPGQSLTLIATANQGSEATYESGFVIDKFPISRPNLTFSTLTVSNMSPEDSSIYLCSVNRDMNTEAFFGQGTRLTVV.

J is TRBJ1-2 and V is TRBV5-4; D is perhaps TRBD1 (6 bases). Trimming cost V 0 bases and J 5 bases, with 11 bases left between them. This CDR3 comprises 14 residues. The germline CDR1 and CDR2 sequences are SGHNT and YYREEE (reference sequence). CDR3 sequence reads: CASSLVQGKYGYTF. The CDR3 DNA reads as TGTGCCAGCAGCTTGGTTCAGGGGAAGTATGGCTACACCTTC.

V usage is TRBV6-6 and J usage is TRBJ2-1; 7 bases match TRBD2. Trimming removed 8 bases from V and 4 bases from J; junction bases left unmatched: 14. CDR3 size: 16 residues. Germline-derived CDR1 and CDR2 are MNHNY and SVGAGI (reference sequence). CDR3 coding DNA: TGTGCCAGCTTCTCCGGTCGTCTAGCGGCTTACAATGAGCAGTTCTTC. Translated, it gives CASFSGRLAAYNEQFF.

This clone was found once. The chain combines TRBV15 with TRBJ2-3; a weak D match, TRBD2 (7 bases). Per germline, CDR1 LNHNV and CDR2 YYDKDF (reference sequence). The V end was cut by 5 bases, the J end by 6 bases, with 24 bases between. The CDR3 consists of 17 residues. CDR3 protein: CATSEARAGATSDTQYF. CDR3 coding DNA: TGTGCCACCAGCGAGGCCCGGGCGGGGGCCACGTCGGATACGCAGTATTTT.